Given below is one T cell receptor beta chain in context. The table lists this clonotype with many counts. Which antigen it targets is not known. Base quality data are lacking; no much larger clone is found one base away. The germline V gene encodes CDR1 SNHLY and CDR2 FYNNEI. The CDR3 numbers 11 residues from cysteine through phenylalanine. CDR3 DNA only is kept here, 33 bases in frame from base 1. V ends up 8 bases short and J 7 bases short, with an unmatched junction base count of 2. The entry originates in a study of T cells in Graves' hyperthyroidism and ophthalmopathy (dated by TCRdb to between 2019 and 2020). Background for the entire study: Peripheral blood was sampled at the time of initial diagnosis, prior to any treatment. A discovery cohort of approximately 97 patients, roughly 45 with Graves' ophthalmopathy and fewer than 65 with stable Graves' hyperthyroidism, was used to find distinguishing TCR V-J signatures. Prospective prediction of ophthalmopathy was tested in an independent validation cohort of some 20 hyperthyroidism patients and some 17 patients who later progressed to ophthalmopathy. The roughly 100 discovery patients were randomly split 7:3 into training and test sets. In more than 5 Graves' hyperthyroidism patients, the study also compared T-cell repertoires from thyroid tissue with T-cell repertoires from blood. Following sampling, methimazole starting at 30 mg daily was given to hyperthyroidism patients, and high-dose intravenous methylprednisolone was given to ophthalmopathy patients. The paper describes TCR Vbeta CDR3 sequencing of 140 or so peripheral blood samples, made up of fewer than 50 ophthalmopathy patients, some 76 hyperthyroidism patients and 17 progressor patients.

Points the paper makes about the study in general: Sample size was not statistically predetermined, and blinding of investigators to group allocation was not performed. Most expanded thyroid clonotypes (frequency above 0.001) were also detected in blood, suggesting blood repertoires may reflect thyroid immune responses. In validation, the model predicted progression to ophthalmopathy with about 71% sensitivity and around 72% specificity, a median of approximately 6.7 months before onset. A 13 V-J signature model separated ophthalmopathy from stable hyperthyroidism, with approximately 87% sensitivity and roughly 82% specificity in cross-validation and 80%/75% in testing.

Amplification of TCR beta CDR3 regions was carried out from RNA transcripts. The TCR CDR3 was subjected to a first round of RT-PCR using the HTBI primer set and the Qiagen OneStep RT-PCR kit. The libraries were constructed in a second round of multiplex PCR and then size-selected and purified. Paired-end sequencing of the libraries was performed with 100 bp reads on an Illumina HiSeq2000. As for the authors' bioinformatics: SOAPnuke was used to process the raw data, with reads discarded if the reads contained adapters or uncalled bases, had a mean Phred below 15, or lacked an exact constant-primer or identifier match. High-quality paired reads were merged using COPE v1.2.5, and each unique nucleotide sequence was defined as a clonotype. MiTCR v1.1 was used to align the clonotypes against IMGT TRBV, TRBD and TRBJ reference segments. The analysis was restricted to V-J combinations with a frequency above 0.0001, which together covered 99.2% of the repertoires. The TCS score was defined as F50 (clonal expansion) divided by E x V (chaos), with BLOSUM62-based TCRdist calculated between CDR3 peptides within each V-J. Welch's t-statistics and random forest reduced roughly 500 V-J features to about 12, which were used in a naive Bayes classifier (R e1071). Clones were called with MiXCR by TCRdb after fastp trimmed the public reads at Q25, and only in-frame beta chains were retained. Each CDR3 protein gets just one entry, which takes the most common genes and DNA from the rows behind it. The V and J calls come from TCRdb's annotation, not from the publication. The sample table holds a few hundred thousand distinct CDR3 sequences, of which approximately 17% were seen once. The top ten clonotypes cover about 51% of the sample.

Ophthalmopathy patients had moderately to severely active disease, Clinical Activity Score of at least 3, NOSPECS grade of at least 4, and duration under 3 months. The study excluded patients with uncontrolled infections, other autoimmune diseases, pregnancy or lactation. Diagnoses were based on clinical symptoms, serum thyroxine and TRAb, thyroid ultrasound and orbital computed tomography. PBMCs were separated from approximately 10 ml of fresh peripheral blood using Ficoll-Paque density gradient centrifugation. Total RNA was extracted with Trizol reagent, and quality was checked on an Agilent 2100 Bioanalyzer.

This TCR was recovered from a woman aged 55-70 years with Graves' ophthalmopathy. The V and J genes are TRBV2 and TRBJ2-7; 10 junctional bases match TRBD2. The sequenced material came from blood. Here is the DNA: TGTGCCAGCCTACTAGCGGGGGAGCAGTACTTC. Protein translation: CASLLAGEQYF.